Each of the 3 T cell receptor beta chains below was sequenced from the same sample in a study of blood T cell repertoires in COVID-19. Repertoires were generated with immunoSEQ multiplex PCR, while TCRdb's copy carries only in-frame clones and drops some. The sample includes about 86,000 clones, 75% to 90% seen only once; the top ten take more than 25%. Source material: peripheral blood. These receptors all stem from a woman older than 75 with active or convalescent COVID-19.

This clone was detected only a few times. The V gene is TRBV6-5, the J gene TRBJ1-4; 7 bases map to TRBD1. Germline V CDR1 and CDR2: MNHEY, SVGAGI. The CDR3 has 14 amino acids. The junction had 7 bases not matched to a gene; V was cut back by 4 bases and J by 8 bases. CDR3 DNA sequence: TGTGCCAGCAGTTCTTGGACAGGCGGGGAAAAACTGTTTTTT. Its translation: CASSSWTGGEKLFF.

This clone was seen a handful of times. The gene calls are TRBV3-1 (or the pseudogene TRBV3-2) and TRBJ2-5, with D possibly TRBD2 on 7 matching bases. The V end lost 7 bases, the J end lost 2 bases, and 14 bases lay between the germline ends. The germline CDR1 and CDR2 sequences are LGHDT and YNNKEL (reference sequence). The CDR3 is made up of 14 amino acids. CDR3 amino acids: CASNPRGAQETQYF. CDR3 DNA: TGTGCCAGCAACCCCCGGGGGGCACAAGAGACCCAGTACTTC.

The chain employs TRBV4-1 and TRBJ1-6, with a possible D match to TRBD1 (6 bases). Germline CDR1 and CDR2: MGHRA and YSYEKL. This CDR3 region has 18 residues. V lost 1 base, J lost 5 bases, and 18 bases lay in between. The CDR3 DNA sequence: TGCGCCAGCAGCCAAGTAGGGGGGGGTAACAATAATAATTCACCCCTCCACTTT. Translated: CASSQVGGGNNNNSPLHF.